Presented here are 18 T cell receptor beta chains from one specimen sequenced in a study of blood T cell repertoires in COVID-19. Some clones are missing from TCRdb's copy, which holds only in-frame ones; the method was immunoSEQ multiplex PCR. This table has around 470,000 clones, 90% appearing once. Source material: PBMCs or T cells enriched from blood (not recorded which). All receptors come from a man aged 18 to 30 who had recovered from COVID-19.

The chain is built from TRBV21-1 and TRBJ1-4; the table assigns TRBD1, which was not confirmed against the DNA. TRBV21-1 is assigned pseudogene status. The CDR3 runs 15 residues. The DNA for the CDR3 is TGTGCCAGCAGCAACCCACAGGAAATTAATGAAAAACTGTTTTTT. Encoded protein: CASSNPQEINEKLFF.

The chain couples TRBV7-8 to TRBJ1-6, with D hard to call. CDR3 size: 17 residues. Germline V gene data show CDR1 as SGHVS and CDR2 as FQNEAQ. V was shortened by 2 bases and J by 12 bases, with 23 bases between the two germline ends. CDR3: CASSLWAGAGVGEPLHF. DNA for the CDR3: TGTGCCAGCAGCTTATGGGCGGGAGCAGGTGTTGGTGAACCCCTCCACTTT.

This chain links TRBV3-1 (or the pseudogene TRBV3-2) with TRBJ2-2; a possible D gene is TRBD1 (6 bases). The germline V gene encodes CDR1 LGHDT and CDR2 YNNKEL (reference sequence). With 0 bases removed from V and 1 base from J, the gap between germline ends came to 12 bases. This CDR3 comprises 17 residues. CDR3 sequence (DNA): TGTGCCAGCAGCCAAGAAATGGGGGCCGGGAACACCGGGGAGCTGTTTTTT. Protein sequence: CASSQEMGAGNTGELFF.

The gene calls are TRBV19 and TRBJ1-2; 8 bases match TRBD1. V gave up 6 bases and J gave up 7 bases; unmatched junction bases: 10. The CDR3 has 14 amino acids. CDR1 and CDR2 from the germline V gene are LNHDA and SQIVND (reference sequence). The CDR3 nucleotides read TGTGCCAGTAGAATGACAGGGGAGACGAGTGGCTACACCTTC. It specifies CASRMTGETSGYTF.

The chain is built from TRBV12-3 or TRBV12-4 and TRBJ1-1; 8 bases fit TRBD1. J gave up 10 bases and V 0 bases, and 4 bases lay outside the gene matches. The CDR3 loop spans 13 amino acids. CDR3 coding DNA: TGTGCCAGCAGTTTAGCATCCGGGACAGGAGCTTTCTTT. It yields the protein CASSLASGTGAFF.

DNA of the CDR3: TGCGCCAGCGCCCTTGGATTTGGAGGGAACGGGGAGACCCAGTACTTC. Protein sequence: CASALGFGGNGETQYF. The chain couples TRBV5-1 to TRBJ2-5, with D perhaps matching TRBD2 (6 bases). Trimming removed 7 bases from V and 5 bases from J, with 24 bases in between. The CDR3 loop spans 16 amino acids. Germline V gene sequence: CDR1 SGHRS, CDR2 YFSETQ. The full variable domain, completed using reference TRBV5-1 and TRBJ2-5, is KAGVTQTPRYLIKTRGQQVTLSCSPISGHRSVSWYQQTPGQGLQFLFEYFSETQRNKGNFPGRFSGRQFSNSRSEMNVSTLELGDSALYLCASALGFGGNGETQYFGPGTRLLVL.

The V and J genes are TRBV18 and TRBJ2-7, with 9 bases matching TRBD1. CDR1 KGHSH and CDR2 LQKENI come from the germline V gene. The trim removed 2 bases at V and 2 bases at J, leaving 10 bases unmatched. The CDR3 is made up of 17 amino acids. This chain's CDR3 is CASSPIIRQGDTYEQYF. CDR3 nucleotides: TGTGCCAGCTCACCAATTATCCGACAGGGGGATACCTACGAGCAGTACTTC.

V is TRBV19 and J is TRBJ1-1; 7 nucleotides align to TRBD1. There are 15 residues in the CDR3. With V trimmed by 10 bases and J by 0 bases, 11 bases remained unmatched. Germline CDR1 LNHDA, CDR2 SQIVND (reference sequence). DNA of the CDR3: TGTGCCACCAGATACAGGGGACAAGTGAACACTGAAGCTTTCTTT. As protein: CATRYRGQVNTEAFF.

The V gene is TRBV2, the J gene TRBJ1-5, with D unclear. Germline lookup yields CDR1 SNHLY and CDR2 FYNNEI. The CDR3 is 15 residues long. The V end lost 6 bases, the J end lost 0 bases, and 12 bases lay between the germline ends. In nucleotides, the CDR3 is TGTGCCAGCAGACGGACTGAGAATAGCAATCAGCCCCAGCATTTT. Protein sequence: CASRRTENSNQPQHF.

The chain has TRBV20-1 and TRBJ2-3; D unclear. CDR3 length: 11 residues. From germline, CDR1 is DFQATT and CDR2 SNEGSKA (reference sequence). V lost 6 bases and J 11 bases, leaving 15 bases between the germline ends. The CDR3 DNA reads TGCAGTGCCCCGTACATCGATTGGCAGTATTTT. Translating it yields CSAPYIDWQYF.

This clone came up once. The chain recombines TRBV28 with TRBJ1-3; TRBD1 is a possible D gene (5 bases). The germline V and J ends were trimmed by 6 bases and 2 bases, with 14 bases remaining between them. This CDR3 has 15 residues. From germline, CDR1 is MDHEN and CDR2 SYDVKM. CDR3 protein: CASRFKRGPGNTIYF. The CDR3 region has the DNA TGTGCCAGCAGGTTCAAGCGGGGACCTGGAAACACCATATATTTT.

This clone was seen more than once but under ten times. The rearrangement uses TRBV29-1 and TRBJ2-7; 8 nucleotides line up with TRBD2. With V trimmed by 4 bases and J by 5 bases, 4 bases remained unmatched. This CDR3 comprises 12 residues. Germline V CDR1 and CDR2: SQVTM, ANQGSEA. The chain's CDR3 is CSVAGGPNEQYF. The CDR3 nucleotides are TGCAGCGTTGCGGGGGGGCCGAACGAGCAGTACTTC.

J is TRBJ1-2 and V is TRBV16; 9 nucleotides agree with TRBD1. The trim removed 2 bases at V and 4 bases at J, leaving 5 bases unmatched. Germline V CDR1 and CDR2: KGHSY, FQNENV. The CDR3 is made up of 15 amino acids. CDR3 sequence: CASSQDTGGAYGYTF. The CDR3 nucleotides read TGTGCCAGCAGCCAAGACACAGGGGGCGCCTATGGCTACACCTTC.

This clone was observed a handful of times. CDR3 loop: CAWRGQSSNTGELFF. In DNA form, the CDR3 reads TGTGCCTGGAGGGGACAGTCCTCGAACACCGGGGAGCTGTTTTTT. This chain links TRBV30 with TRBJ2-2; TRBD1 matches 7 bases. The CDR3 has 15 residues. J gave up 0 bases and V 3 bases, and 4 bases lay outside the gene matches. The germline CDR1 and CDR2 sequences are GTSNPN and SVGIG (reference sequence).

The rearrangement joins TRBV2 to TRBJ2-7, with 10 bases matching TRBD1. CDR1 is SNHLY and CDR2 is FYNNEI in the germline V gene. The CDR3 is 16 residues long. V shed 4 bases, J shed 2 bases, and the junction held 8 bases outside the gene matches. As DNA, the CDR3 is TGTGCCAGCAGTGGAGAGGGACAGGGGCTACCCTACGAGCAGTACTTC. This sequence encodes CASSGEGQGLPYEQYF. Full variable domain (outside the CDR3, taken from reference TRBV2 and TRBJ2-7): EPEVTQTPSHQVTQMGQEVILRCVPISNHLYFYWYRQILGQKVEFLVSFYNNEISEKSEIFDDQFSVERPDGSNFTLKIRSTKLEDSAMYFCASSGEGQGLPYEQYFGPGTRLTVT.

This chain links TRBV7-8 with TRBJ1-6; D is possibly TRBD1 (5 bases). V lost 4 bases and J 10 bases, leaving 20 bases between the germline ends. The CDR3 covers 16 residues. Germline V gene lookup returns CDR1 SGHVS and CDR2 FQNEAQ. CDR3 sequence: CASSWDWTSSVSPLHF. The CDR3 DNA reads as TGTGCCAGCAGCTGGGACTGGACCTCGTCGGTCTCACCCCTCCACTTT. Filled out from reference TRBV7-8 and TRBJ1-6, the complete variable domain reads GAGVSQSPRYKVAKRGQDVALRCDPISGHVSLFWYQQALGQGPEFLTYFQNEAQLDKSGLPSDRFFAERPEGSVSTLKIQRTQQEDSAVYLCASSWDWTSSVSPLHFGNGTRLTVT.

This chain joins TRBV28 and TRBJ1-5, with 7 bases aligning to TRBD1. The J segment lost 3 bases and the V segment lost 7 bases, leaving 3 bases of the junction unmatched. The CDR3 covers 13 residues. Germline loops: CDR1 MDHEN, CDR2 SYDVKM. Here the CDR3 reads CASNRGANQPQHF. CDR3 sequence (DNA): TGTGCCAGCAACAGGGGCGCCAATCAGCCCCAGCATTTT.

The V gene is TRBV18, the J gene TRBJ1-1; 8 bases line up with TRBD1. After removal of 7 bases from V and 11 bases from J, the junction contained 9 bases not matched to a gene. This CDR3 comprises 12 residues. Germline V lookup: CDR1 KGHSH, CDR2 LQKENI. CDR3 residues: CASFPTTGVAFF. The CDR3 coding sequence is TGTGCCAGCTTTCCTACGACAGGGGTGGCTTTCTTT.